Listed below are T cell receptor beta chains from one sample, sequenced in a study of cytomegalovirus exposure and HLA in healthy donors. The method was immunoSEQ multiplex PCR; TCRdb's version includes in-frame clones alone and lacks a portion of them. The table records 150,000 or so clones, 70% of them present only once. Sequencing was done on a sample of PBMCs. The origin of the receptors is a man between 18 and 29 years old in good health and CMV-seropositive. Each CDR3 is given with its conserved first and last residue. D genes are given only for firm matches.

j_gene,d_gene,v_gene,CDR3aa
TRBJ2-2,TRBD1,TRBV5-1,CASSGGQITGELFF
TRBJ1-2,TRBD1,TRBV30,CAWSTDRARYTF
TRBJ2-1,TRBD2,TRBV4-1,CASSPLGLARNEQFF
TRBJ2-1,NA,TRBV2,CASSEDRANNEQFF
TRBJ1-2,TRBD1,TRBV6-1,CASSEALITRQGQGYTF
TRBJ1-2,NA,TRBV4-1,CASSHIGADGYTF
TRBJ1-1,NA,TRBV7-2,CASSISRDTEAFF
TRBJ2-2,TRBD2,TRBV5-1,CASVRTTSGASGELFF
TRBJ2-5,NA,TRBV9,CASSVELLAETQYF
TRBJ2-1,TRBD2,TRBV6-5,CASSYLGASGVIEQFF
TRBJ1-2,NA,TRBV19,CASSNPPTGLYTF
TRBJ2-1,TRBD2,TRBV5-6,CASSYTSGGAGEQFF
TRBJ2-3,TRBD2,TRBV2,CASIGLAGDTQYF
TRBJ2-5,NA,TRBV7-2,CASSLISQETQYF
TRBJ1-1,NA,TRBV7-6,CASSQGGRGTEAFF
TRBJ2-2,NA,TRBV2,CASSGGQNTGELFF
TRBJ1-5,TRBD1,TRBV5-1,CASSSTGDTQPQHF
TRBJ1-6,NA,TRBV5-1,CASSVAGDSPLHF
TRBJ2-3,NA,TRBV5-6,CASSRDGTDTQYF
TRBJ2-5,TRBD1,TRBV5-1,CASSPGQPQETQYF
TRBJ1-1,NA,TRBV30,CAWSPGTWTEAFF
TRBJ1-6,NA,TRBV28,CASHLEGNSPLHF
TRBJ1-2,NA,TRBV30,CAWSVEPGMLDFYGYTF